This T cell receptor (beta chain) was sequenced for a study of OX40 agonist ivuxolimab in advanced cancers. The wider study: Patients received ivuxolimab, an agonistic anti-OX40 (CD134) antibody.

Blood was sampled at baseline, cycle 4 day 1, and cycle 7 day 1. The CDR3 consists of 15 residues. V shed 9 bases, J shed 11 bases, and the junction held 18 bases outside the gene matches. Germline V gene lookup returns CDR1 LNHDA and CDR2 SQIVND (reference sequence). The data were produced by immunoSEQ multiplex PCR, yet TCRdb's version contains in-frame clones alone and is incomplete. The data contain about 90,000 clones, 75% to 95% of them singletons. The clonotype comes from an adult with an advanced solid tumor such as melanoma, head and neck, liver or kidney cancer. The specimen comprised CD4+ or CD8+ T cells sorted from blood, sampled in a trial of the OX40 agonist ivuxolimab. This chain links TRBV19 with TRBJ2-3, with TRBD2 matching 9 bases. This CDR3 is CASGTGGSSGEGQYF. In nucleotides, the CDR3 is TGTGCCAGCGGGACCGGGGGGTCTAGCGGGGAGGGGCAGTATTTT.